This entry lists 27 T cell receptor beta chains sequenced from one sample in a study of a mutant IDH1 vaccine in newly diagnosed glioma. Measured with immunoSEQ multiplex PCR; TCRdb has only the in-frame clones, and not every one. The sample records around 45,000 clones, around 89% being singletons. Time point in this sample: week 35, safety follow-up. Every vaccine dose comprised 300 ug of mutant IDH1 20-mer peptide plus topical imiquimod. Their antigens remain unidentified. The starting material was PBMCs, obtained from a glioma patient whose treatment included an IDH1 peptide vaccine. The receptors derive from a woman aged 40 to 55 with glioma.

The chain is built from TRBV5-1 and TRBJ1-5, with 7 positions matching TRBD1. Germline CDR1 and CDR2: SGHRS and YFSETQ. The ends lost 3 bases at V and 1 base at J; junction bases unmatched: 4. CDR3 length: 15 residues. CDR3 nucleotides: TGCGCCAGCAGCTGGGACAGCCCCAGCAATCAGCCCCAGCATTTT. Protein sequence: CASSWDSPSNQPQHF.

This chain uses TRBV5-8 with TRBJ2-7, with D tentatively TRBD2 (5 bases). CDR1 and CDR2 from the germline V gene are SGHTS and YDEGEE. V gave up 4 bases and J gave up 2 bases, with 19 bases separating them. This CDR3 has 16 amino acids. The CDR3 region has the DNA TGTGCCAGCAGCCAAAATCGGGGAAGCACCGCCTACGAGCAGTACTTC. Encoded protein: CASSQNRGSTAYEQYF.

CDR3 sequence (DNA): TGTGCCAGCAGCCTGGAGAGGTGGGGGGGAGAGACCCAGTACTTC. This gives the protein CASSLERWGGETQYF. This rearrangement joins TRBV5-6 to TRBJ2-5; 7 positions agree with TRBD2. Trimming took 4 bases from V and 4 from J; bases not matched to a gene: 10. Per the germline V gene, CDR1 is SGHDT and CDR2 is YYEEEE. The CDR3 length is 15 residues.

V usage is TRBV4-2 and J usage is TRBJ2-2; 9 bases map to TRBD2. Germline V gives CDR1 LGHNA, CDR2 YNFKEQ. The CDR3 has 16 amino acids. After removal of 0 bases from V and 10 bases from J, the junction contained 9 bases not matched to a gene. DNA for the CDR3: TGTGCCAGCAGCCAAGAGGTTGGTAGCGGGGGTGCGGAGCTGTTTTTT. It is translated as CASSQEVGSGGAELFF.

This CDR3 reads CASSAHRGDNEKLFF. Here the CDR3 DNA reads TGTGCCAGCAGTGCCCACAGGGGCGATAATGAAAAACTGTTTTTT. The chain is built from TRBV27 and TRBJ1-4; TRBD1 matches 7 bases. The CDR3 sequence is 15 residues long. V dropped 5 bases and J dropped 4; count of bases not matched to a gene: 7. The V gene's germline CDR1 is MNHEY and CDR2 SMNVEV (reference sequence).

The J gene is TRBJ2-7, the V gene TRBV5-1; 7 bases are shared with TRBD1. Germline V lookup: CDR1 SGHRS, CDR2 YFSETQ. Germline trimming cut 8 bases from V and 0 bases from J; bases unmatched to any gene: 14. The CDR3 loop spans 16 amino acids. The CDR3: CASQTGHRDSSYEQYF. Here the CDR3 DNA reads TGCGCCAGTCAGACCGGGCACCGGGACAGCTCCTACGAGCAGTACTTC.

The rearrangement uses TRBV5-1 and TRBJ1-1; D is unclear. V gave up 4 bases and J gave up 1 base, with 11 bases separating them. The CDR3 spans 14 residues. Germline CDR1 and CDR2: SGHRS and YFSETQ. CDR3 loop: CASSRPGSNTEAFF. The CDR3 DNA reads as TGCGCCAGCAGCCGTCCGGGATCGAACACTGAAGCTTTCTTT.

The chain links TRBV14 to TRBJ2-5; 12 bases match TRBD2. The V gene end was trimmed by 3 bases and the J gene end by 13 bases; junction bases not matched to a gene: 12. Germline-derived CDR1 and CDR2 are SGHDN and FVKESK. This CDR3 comprises 15 residues. CDR3 bases: TGTGCCAGCAGCCATCTCACTAGCGGGAGGCAACCCCCGTACTTC. This codes for CASSHLTSGRQPPYF.

This rearrangement joins TRBV7-2 to TRBJ2-7; 7 nucleotides agree with TRBD1. Losses at the gene ends were 7 bases for V and 2 bases for J; bases not matched to a gene: 14. The CDR3 has 16 residues. CDR1 SGHTA and CDR2 FQGNSA come from the germline V gene. CDR3 loop: CASTVPRSGQPYEQYF. The CDR3 bases are TGTGCCAGCACCGTTCCCCGGTCGGGACAGCCCTACGAGCAGTACTTC.

The CDR3 sequence is CASSLARVTSSNEQFF. DNA of the CDR3: TGTGCCAGCAGCTTAGCTCGGGTGACTAGTTCCAATGAGCAGTTCTTC. The J gene is TRBJ2-1, the V gene TRBV7-8; maybe TRBD2 (6 bases). Trimming pared 0 bases from V and 6 bases from J, leaving 15 bases between. Germline assignment: CDR1 SGHVS and CDR2 FQNEAQ. The CDR3 totals 16 residues. Full variable domain (outside the CDR3, taken from reference TRBV7-8 and TRBJ2-1): GAGVSQSPRYKVAKRGQDVALRCDPISGHVSLFWYQQALGQGPEFLTYFQNEAQLDKSGLPSDRFFAERPEGSVSTLKIQRTQQEDSAVYLCASSLARVTSSNEQFFGPGTRLTVL.

The V call is TRBV12-5, the J call TRBJ1-3; D possibly corresponds to TRBD1 (5 bases). The CDR3 spans 12 residues. Germline loops: CDR1 LGHNT, CDR2 FRNRAP. The V and J ends lost 7 bases and 10 bases respectively, with 14 bases between them. The CDR3 loop is CASALTGATIYF. CDR3 DNA: TGTGCTAGTGCCCTCACCGGGGCGACCATATATTTT. Filled out from reference TRBV12-5 and TRBJ1-3, the complete variable domain reads DARVTQTPRHKVTEMGQEVTMRCQPILGHNTVFWYRQTMMQGLELLAYFRNRAPLDDSGMPKDRFSAEMPDATLATLKIQPSEPRDSAVYFCASALTGATIYFGEGSWLTVV.

J is TRBJ2-1 and V is TRBV10-3; D uncertain. V lost 3 bases to trimming and J lost 6 bases, with 6 bases between them. CDR3 length: 12 amino acids. Germline V CDR1 and CDR2: ENHRY, SYGVKD. CDR3 loop: CAISENSNEQFF. CDR3 sequence (DNA): TGTGCCATCAGTGAAAACAGCAATGAGCAGTTCTTC.

V usage is TRBV19 and J usage is TRBJ1-2; no clear D. Germline CDR1 is LNHDA and CDR2 is SQIVND (reference sequence). The CDR3 has 14 amino acids. Trimming took off 7 bases at V and 3 bases at J, with 15 bases between the two ends. The CDR3 reads CASKSAPGDYGYTF. CDR3 DNA: TGTGCCAGTAAATCGGCCCCAGGCGACTATGGCTACACCTTC.

This clone was seen just once. V usage is TRBV5-1 and J usage is TRBJ2-1, with 10 bases fitting TRBD2. The V gene's germline CDR1 is SGHRS and CDR2 YFSETQ. The V and J ends lost 4 bases and 7 bases, in that order; junction bases with no gene match: 11. The CDR3 consists of 16 residues. The CDR3 nucleotides are TGCGCCAGCAGCGAGACCGGGACTAGCGCCCAGAATGAGCAGTTCTTC. Its translation: CASSETGTSAQNEQFF.

The chain couples TRBV19 to TRBJ1-1, with a weak D call TRBD1 (6 bases). Germline-derived CDR1 and CDR2 are LNHDA and SQIVND (reference sequence). CDR3 length: 14 residues. V was shortened by 7 bases and J by 6 bases, with 18 bases between the two germline ends. CDR3 sequence: CASTPGQMSPEAFF. The CDR3 DNA reads TGTGCCAGTACGCCGGGACAAATGTCCCCTGAAGCTTTCTTT.

The chain combines TRBV27 with TRBJ1-2; D unclear. From germline, CDR1 is MNHEY and CDR2 SMNVEV (reference sequence). The length of the CDR3 is 16 residues. Trimming removed 3 bases from V and 2 bases from J, with 16 bases in between. CDR3 sequence: CASSFSRGLGNYGYTF. In DNA form, the CDR3 reads TGTGCCAGCAGTTTCTCCAGAGGGTTGGGGAACTATGGCTACACCTTC.

The CDR3 DNA is TGTGCCTGGAGTGTCTGGGACAGAGAAAACACCATATATTTT. This sequence encodes CAWSVWDRENTIYF. The chain recombines TRBV30 with TRBJ1-3; 7 bases are shared with TRBD1. J gave up 6 bases and V 0 bases, and 5 bases lay outside the gene matches. Germline values: CDR1 GTSNPN, CDR2 SVGIG (reference sequence). This CDR3 has 14 residues.

The chain combines TRBV5-6 with TRBJ1-6, with no clear D. Germline-derived CDR1 and CDR2 are SGHDT and YYEEEE. V was pared by 3 bases and J by 5 bases, with 9 bases between. The CDR3 runs to 14 residues. The CDR3 nucleotides are TGTGCCAGCAGCTCTGGACTGAATAATTCACCCCTCCACTTT. It translates to CASSSGLNNSPLHF.

The chain recombines TRBV6-1 with TRBJ2-5; either TRBD1 or TRBD2 may fit D (7 bases each). V lost 4 bases to trimming and J lost 5 bases, with 26 bases between them. The CDR3 is 18 amino acids. Looked up from germline, CDR1 is MNHNS and CDR2 is SASEGT. The CDR3 DNA reads as TGTGCCAGCAGTGCGGGGTTAAGGGGGCCTAGCGGTGGGGAGACCCAGTACTTC. It encodes CASSAGLRGPSGGETQYF.

This chain joins TRBV28 and TRBJ1-1; 7 positions agree with TRBD1. V trimming: 5 bases; J trimming: 0 bases; junction bases outside the gene matches: 9. The CDR3 is 16 amino acids. Germline lookup yields CDR1 MDHEN and CDR2 SYDVKM. CDR3: CASSPSTGTVNTEAFF. In DNA form, the CDR3 reads TGTGCCAGCAGTCCATCAACCGGGACAGTGAACACTGAAGCTTTCTTT.

This chain links TRBV6-5 with TRBJ2-2, with a tentative D call TRBD2 (5 bases). CDR3 length: 14 residues. Trimming shortened V by 2 bases and J by 8 bases, and 12 bases separated the two germline ends. Germline lookup yields CDR1 MNHEY and CDR2 SVGAGI. CDR3 sequence: CASSYGLRGGELFF. The CDR3 DNA reads as TGTGCCAGCAGTTACGGCCTCCGGGGTGGGGAGCTGTTTTTT.

The V and J genes are TRBV4-1 and TRBJ1-5; the D is unclear. V shed 0 bases and J shed 0 bases, with 6 bases lying between them. Per germline, CDR1 MGHRA and CDR2 YSYEKL. This CDR3 region has 15 residues. CDR3: CASSQDRYSNQPQHF. The CDR3 nucleotides are TGCGCCAGCAGCCAAGATCGGTATAGCAATCAGCCCCAGCATTTT.

V and J are TRBV2 and TRBJ1-5; D unclear. Trimming pared 0 bases from V and 7 bases from J, leaving 7 bases between. Germline assignment: CDR1 SNHLY and CDR2 FYNNEI. This CDR3 has 13 amino acids. The CDR3 DNA reads as TGTGCCAGCAGTGAAGCCCGGATCCAGCCCCAGCATTTT. Its protein product is CASSEARIQPQHF.

This clone was found once. As DNA, the CDR3 is TGTGCCATCAGTGAGAGCACGGGCCCCGGTGGGGATGAGCAGTTCTTC. Encoded protein: CAISESTGPGGDEQFF. The chain links TRBV10-3 to TRBJ2-1; D not certain. There are 16 residues in the CDR3. Germline V CDR1 and CDR2: ENHRY, SYGVKD. Trimming removed 2 bases from V and 8 bases from J, with 19 bases in between.

The chain combines TRBV2 with TRBJ2-5; weak D call: TRBD2 (6 bases). Germline CDR1 reads SNHLY; CDR2 reads FYNNEI. The CDR3 contains 16 residues. V lost 0 bases to trimming and J lost 5 bases, with 16 bases between them. The CDR3 DNA sequence: TGTGCCAGCAGTGAAGCACGGTCCAGGGCGGGGGAGACCCAGTACTTC. It specifies CASSEARSRAGETQYF.

The chain employs TRBV5-1 and TRBJ1-5, with D tentatively TRBD1 (5 bases). V lost 4 bases, J lost 1 base, and 9 bases lay in between. This CDR3 has 14 residues. CDR1 SGHRS and CDR2 YFSETQ come from the germline V gene. CDR3 loop: CASSRGESNQPQHF. CDR3 coding DNA: TGCGCCAGCAGCAGGGGCGAAAGCAATCAGCCCCAGCATTTT. Drawing the rest from reference TRBV5-1 and TRBJ1-5, the complete variable domain is KAGVTQTPRYLIKTRGQQVTLSCSPISGHRSVSWYQQTPGQGLQFLFEYFSETQRNKGNFPGRFSGRQFSNSRSEMNVSTLELGDSALYLCASSRGESNQPQHFGDGTRLSIL.

This clone has a single count. V gene TRBV30 combines with J gene TRBJ2-7; D perhaps matches TRBD1 (5 bases). Trimming stripped 1 base from V and 2 bases from J, with 9 bases between. The CDR3 has 13 amino acids. The germline V gene encodes CDR1 GTSNPN and CDR2 SVGIG (reference sequence). CDR3 region: CAWSGTYTYEQYF. CDR3 in DNA: TGTGCCTGGAGTGGGACATATACCTACGAGCAGTACTTC.